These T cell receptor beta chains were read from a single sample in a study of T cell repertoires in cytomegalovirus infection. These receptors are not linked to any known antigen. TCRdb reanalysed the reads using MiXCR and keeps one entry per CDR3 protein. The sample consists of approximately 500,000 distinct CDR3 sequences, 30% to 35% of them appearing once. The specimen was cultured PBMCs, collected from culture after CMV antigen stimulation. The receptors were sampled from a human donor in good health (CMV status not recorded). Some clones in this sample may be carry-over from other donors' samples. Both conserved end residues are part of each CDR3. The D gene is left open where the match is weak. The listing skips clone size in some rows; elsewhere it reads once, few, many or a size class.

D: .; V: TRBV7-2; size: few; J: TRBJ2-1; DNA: TGTGCCAGCAGCTTAGTTTGGGAGTCGTCCTACAATGAGCAGTTCTTC; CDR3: CASSLVWESSYNEQFF
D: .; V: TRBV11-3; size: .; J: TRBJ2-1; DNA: TGTGCCAGCAGCCAGTATCGACTAGATTTCAATGAGCAGTTCTTC; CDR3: CASSQYRLDFNEQFF
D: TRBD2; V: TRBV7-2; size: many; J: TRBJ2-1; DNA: TGTGCCAGCAGCTTTGACAGCGGGAGCTTTCCACCATGGGAGCAGTTCTTC; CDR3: CASSFDSGSFPPWEQFF
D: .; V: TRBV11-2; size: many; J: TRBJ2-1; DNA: TGTGCCAGCAGCTTAGTGGCAGGTGGGAATGAGCAGTTCTTC; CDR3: CASSLVAGGNEQFF
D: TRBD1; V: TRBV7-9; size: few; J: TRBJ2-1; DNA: TGTGCCAGCAGCCCCCCCGGACAGGGGGATGAGCAGTTCTTC; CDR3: CASSPPGQGDEQFF
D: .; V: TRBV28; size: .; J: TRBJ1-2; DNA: TGTGCCAGCAGTTTATCCCGTAGTTGGGGATTTCAGAGTAACTATGGCTACACCTTC; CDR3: CASSLSRSWGFQSNYGYTF
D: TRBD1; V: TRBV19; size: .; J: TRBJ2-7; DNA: TGTGCCAGTAGCGACAGGGGTACCTACGAGCAGTACTTC; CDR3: CASSDRGTYEQYF
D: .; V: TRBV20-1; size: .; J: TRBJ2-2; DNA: TGCAGTGCTAGAAAAGCGTGGGGGAACACCGGGGAGCTGTTTTTT; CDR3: CSARKAWGNTGELFF
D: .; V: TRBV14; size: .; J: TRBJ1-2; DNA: TGTGCCAGCAGCCTTAGTCATGTGACAGCTTATGGCTACACCTTC; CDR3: CASSLSHVTAYGYTF
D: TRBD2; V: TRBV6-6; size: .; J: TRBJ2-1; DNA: TGTGCCAGCAGCAAACGGGCTAGCGGGAGCCTTATCAATGAGCAGTTCTTC; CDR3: CASSKRASGSLINEQFF
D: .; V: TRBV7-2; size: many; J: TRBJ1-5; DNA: TGTGCCAGCAGCTTAGGTGCGGGCCAGCCCCAGCATTTT; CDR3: CASSLGAGQPQHF
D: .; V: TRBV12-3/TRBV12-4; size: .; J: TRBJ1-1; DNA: TGTGCCAGCAGTTCCAGGGTGGGAGCTTTCTTT; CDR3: CASSSRVGAFF
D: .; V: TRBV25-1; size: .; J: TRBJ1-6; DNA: TGTGCCAGCAGTGAATTGGGGGATAAATCACCCCTCCACTTT; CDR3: CASSELGDKSPLHF
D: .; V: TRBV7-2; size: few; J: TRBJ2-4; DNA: TGTGCCAGCAGCCCGAGGCCAACCAAAAACATTCAGTACTTC; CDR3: CASSPRPTKNIQYF
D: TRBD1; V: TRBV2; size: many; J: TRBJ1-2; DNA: TGTGCCAGCAGTGTGGGACAGACCTATGGCTACACCTTC; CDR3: CASSVGQTYGYTF
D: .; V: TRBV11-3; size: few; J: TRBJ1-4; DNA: TGTGCCAGCAGCTTAGATTTGGGCACTAATGAAAAACTGTTTTTT; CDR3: CASSLDLGTNEKLFF
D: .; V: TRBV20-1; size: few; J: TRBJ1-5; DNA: TGCAGTGTGCCCCAGGACGGGTATCAGCCCCAGCATTTT; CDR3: CSVPQDGYQPQHF
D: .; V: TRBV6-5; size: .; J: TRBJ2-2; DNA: TGTGCCAGCAGTTACTCTTGGGACACCGGGGAGCTGTTTTTT; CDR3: CASSYSWDTGELFF
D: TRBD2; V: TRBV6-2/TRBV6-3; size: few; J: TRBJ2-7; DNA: TGTGCCAGCAGAGCTAGCGGGGGTACCTACGAGCAGTACTTC; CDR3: CASRASGGTYEQYF
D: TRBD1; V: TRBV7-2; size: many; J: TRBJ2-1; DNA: TGTGCCAGCAGCTTAGTTGGACAGGGTCGGAATGAGCAGTTCTTC; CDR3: CASSLVGQGRNEQFF
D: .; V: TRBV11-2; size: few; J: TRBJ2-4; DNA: TGTGCCAGCAGCTCTTTTTCAATATTTGAGCCCAAAAACATTCAGTACTTC; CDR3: CASSSFSIFEPKNIQYF
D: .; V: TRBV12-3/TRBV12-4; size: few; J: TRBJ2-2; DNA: TGTGCCAGCAGTTTAGACATCTCCTCCGGGGAGCTGTTTTTT; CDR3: CASSLDISSGELFF
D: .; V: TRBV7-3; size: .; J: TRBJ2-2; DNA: TGTGCCAGCAGCTTAATAACGGGCTCCGGGGAGCTGTTTTTT; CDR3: CASSLITGSGELFF